This passage covers 25 T cell receptor beta chains from one sample sequenced in a study of T cell responses to AZD1222 COVID-19 vaccine. Using immunoSEQ multiplex PCR, the repertoire was profiled, and TCRdb retains in-frame clones only, with some absent. The sample includes about 60,000 clones, 75% to 90% of them seen just once. The sample in question was peripheral blood, obtained 28 days after the second AZD1222 dose. Receptor source: an adult who received the AZD1222 COVID-19 vaccine.

The rearrangement joins TRBV11-3 to TRBJ1-1; 8 bases are shared with TRBD1. V lost 5 bases to trimming and J lost 0 bases; unmatched junction nucleotides: 2. Germline-derived CDR1 and CDR2 are SGHNT and YENEEA. This CDR3 is built from 14 residues. CDR3 in amino acids: CASSQGALNTEAFF. CDR3 nucleotide sequence: TGTGCCAGCAGCCAGGGGGCCCTGAACACTGAAGCTTTCTTT.

The chain uses TRBV28 and TRBJ1-2; maybe TRBD1 (6 bases). The CDR3 length is 14 residues. V was trimmed by 3 bases and J by 4 bases, leaving 12 bases between them. Per germline, CDR1 MDHEN and CDR2 SYDVKM. CDR3 in DNA: TGTGCCAGCAGTTTTCCCGGGGGCGGCTATGGCTACACCTTC. Translating it yields CASSFPGGGYGYTF.

This clone came up a few times. This chain uses TRBV2 with TRBJ1-2; 7 bases align to TRBD1. Looked up from germline, CDR1 is SNHLY and CDR2 is FYNNEI. With V trimmed by 2 bases and J by 4 bases, 10 bases remained unmatched. The CDR3 sequence is 16 residues long. Written as DNA, the CDR3 is TGTGCCAGCAGTGAATTGAGACAGGGACTCAGCTATGGCTACACCTTC. This encodes CASSELRQGLSYGYTF.

The sample holds a few counts of this clone. The chain combines TRBV6-1 with TRBJ1-5, with no clear D. CDR1 is MNHNS and CDR2 is SASEGT in the germline V gene. Trimming removed 0 bases from V and 7 bases from J, with 7 bases in between. The CDR3 length is 13 residues. The CDR3 is CASSEAWTQPQHF. CDR3 in DNA: TGTGCCAGCAGTGAAGCGTGGACGCAGCCCCAGCATTTT.

The chain employs TRBV4-1 and TRBJ2-3; 7 bases match TRBD2. V trimming: 3 bases; J trimming: 4 bases; junction bases outside the gene matches: 4. The germline V gene has CDR1 MGHRA and CDR2 YSYEKL. The length of the CDR3 is 14 residues. The CDR3 here is CASSHPRGADTQYF. The CDR3 DNA follows: TGCGCCAGCAGCCACCCACGGGGGGCAGATACGCAGTATTTT.

The chain couples TRBV4-1 to TRBJ2-3; TRBD1 agrees at 8 bases. The length of the CDR3 is 14 residues. V shed 5 bases, J shed 1 base, and the junction held 2 bases outside the gene matches. From germline, CDR1 is MGHRA and CDR2 YSYEKL. Here the CDR3 reads CASSATGGTDTQYF. The CDR3 DNA is TGCGCCAGCAGCGCGACAGGGGGCACAGATACGCAGTATTTT.

The chain recombines TRBV5-1 with TRBJ2-2; either TRBD1 or TRBD2 may supply D (5 bases each). Germline values: CDR1 SGHRS, CDR2 YFSETQ. With 4 bases removed from V and 4 bases from J, the gap between germline ends came to 8 bases. The CDR3 has 13 amino acids. The CDR3 sequence: CASSEGSTGELFF. CDR3 in DNA: TGCGCCAGCAGCGAGGGGTCCACCGGGGAGCTGTTTTTT.

Here the CDR3 DNA reads TGTGCCAGTGGAACCGGGACAGGGAACGGAAACACCATATATTTT. Translated, it gives CASGTGTGNGNTIYF. This chain links TRBV2 with TRBJ1-3; TRBD1 aligns across 9 bases. Trimming removed 9 bases from V and 4 bases from J; junction bases left unmatched: 10. The CDR3 spans 15 residues. Germline values: CDR1 SNHLY, CDR2 FYNNEI.

The chain recombines TRBV5-5 with TRBJ1-2; 7 bases agree with TRBD1. Trimming at V came to 4 bases and at J to 0 bases, leaving 9 bases not matched to a gene. In germline, CDR1 is SGHKS, CDR2 YYEKEE (reference sequence). The CDR3 has 16 amino acids. CDR3 in amino acids: CASSDGRTGSNYGYTF. The CDR3 DNA is TGTGCCAGCAGCGATGGCAGGACAGGATCTAACTATGGCTACACCTTC.

The rearrangement links TRBV7-8 to TRBJ1-1; D ambiguous. Trimming took off 8 bases at V and 8 bases at J, with 15 bases between the two ends. CDR1 and CDR2 (germline): SGHVS, FQNEAQ. The CDR3 is made up of 12 amino acids. The CDR3 bases are TGTGCCAGCGGCCCCCAGTGGGCCGAAGCTTTCTTT. Its translation: CASGPQWAEAFF.

The genes are TRBV3-1 (or the pseudogene TRBV3-2) and TRBJ2-5; 13 bases line up with TRBD2. Unmatched junction bases numbered 1, after V lost 1 base and J lost 5 bases. The CDR3 totals 15 residues. CDR1 is LGHDT and CDR2 is YNNKEL in the germline V gene (reference sequence). The DNA for the CDR3 is TGTGCCAGCAGCCAAGGGACTAGCGGGAGTGAGACCCAGTACTTC. This translates into CASSQGTSGSETQYF.

J is TRBJ2-7 and V is TRBV7-8; D might be TRBD2 (6 bases). The V end lost 5 bases, the J end lost 1 base, and 15 bases lay between the germline ends. This CDR3 region has 15 residues. CDR1 is SGHVS, CDR2 FQNEAQ, per germline. This CDR3 is CASSPRREGSYEQYF. CDR3 sequence (DNA): TGTGCCAGCAGCCCTAGGAGGGAAGGGTCCTACGAGCAGTACTTC.

The chain links TRBV7-9 to TRBJ2-1; 9 bases are shared with TRBD2. J lost 3 bases, V lost 0 bases, and 0 bases had no gene match. From germline, CDR1 is SEHNR and CDR2 FQNEAQ (reference sequence). CDR3 length: 15 amino acids. The CDR3 DNA sequence: TGTGCCAGCAGCTTAGCAGCGGGGGGCTACAATGAGCAGTTCTTC. It codes for CASSLAAGGYNEQFF.

The gene calls are TRBV7-6 and TRBJ1-5, with D perhaps matching TRBD1 (5 bases). Germline-derived CDR1 and CDR2 are SGHVS and FNYEAQ. V was shortened by 5 bases and J by 6 bases, with 11 bases between the two germline ends. The CDR3 covers 13 residues. CDR3 amino acids: CASSARDLQPQHF. DNA of the CDR3: TGTGCCAGCAGCGCCCGGGACCTTCAGCCCCAGCATTTT.

This chain connects TRBV18 to TRBJ2-5, with D possibly TRBD1 on 6 matching bases. This CDR3 comprises 16 residues. Germline V gene sequence: CDR1 KGHSH, CDR2 LQKENI. Trimming removed 3 bases from V and 9 bases from J, with 23 bases in between. The CDR3 loop is CASSPRPGHGKEPQYF. The CDR3 coding sequence is TGTGCCAGCTCACCCCGCCCGGGACACGGAAAGGAGCCCCAGTACTTC.

The J gene is TRBJ1-5, the V gene TRBV10-3, with a tentative D call TRBD1 (5 bases). The CDR3 has 13 residues. The V gene's germline CDR1 is ENHRY and CDR2 SYGVKD. The ends were cut back, 9 bases at V and 5 bases at J, with 14 bases in the middle. CDR3: CAISPGGDQPQHF. CDR3 DNA: TGTGCCATTAGCCCTGGAGGGGATCAGCCCCAGCATTTT.

V is TRBV7-9 and J is TRBJ2-1, with TRBD2 matching over 8 bases. The CDR3 loop spans 16 amino acids. Germline assignment: CDR1 SEHNR and CDR2 FQNEAQ (reference sequence). V shed 5 bases, J shed 3 bases, and the junction held 9 bases outside the gene matches. CDR3 loop: CASSPPTSGDYNEQFF. CDR3 in DNA: TGTGCCAGCAGCCCCCCTACTAGCGGAGACTACAATGAGCAGTTCTTC. The complete variable domain, with remaining parts taken from reference TRBV7-9 and TRBJ2-1, reads DTGVSQNPRHKITKRGQNVTFRCDPISEHNRLYWYRQTLGQGPEFLTYFQNEAQLEKSRLLSDRFSAERPKGSFSTLEIQRTEQGDSAMYLCASSPPTSGDYNEQFFGPGTRLTVL.

The rearrangement links TRBV7-2 to TRBJ2-5, with 8 nucleotides matching TRBD2. V shed 5 bases and J 2 bases; nucleotides not matched to a gene: 1. CDR1 is SGHTA, CDR2 FQGNSA, per germline. This CDR3 has 13 amino acids. The CDR3 coding sequence is TGTGCCAGCAGCCGGGGGGGTCAAGAGACCCAGTACTTC. Translating gives CASSRGGQETQYF.

The chain combines TRBV30 with TRBJ2-2; the D gene could be TRBD1 or TRBD2 (6 bases each). Germline CDR1 and CDR2: GTSNPN and SVGIG (reference sequence). The CDR3 length is 14 residues. V dropped 4 bases and J dropped 3 bases, with 12 bases sitting between them. CDR3 DNA: TGTGCCTGGATGGGGGGCGCCCACACCGGGGAGCTGTTTTTT. Protein: CAWMGGAHTGELFF.

This chain connects TRBV28 to TRBJ1-5; possible D gene TRBD1, 5 bases. Deletions cut 6 bases from V and 1 base from J, with 7 bases between. The CDR3 has 13 residues. The germline CDR1 and CDR2 sequences are MDHEN and SYDVKM. CDR3 amino acids: CASRPGSNQPQHF. CDR3 nucleotides: TGTGCCAGCAGGCCAGGGAGCAATCAGCCCCAGCATTTT.

The rearrangement links TRBV7-8 to TRBJ2-6; a possible D gene is TRBD1 (6 bases). The CDR3 sequence is 20 residues long. Germline values: CDR1 SGHVS, CDR2 FQNEAQ. V was shortened by 4 bases and J by 0 bases, with 22 bases between the two germline ends. For the CDR3, the DNA is TGTGCCAGCAGCTACCCCCGGGACAACCTGGGTGACTCTGGGGCCAACGTCCTGACTTTC. This encodes CASSYPRDNLGDSGANVLTF.

J is TRBJ2-7 and V is TRBV7-2; 7 bases agree with TRBD1. The CDR3 length is 15 residues. Germline V gene lookup returns CDR1 SGHTA and CDR2 FQGNSA. V was clipped by 2 bases and J by 1 base; unmatched bases: 5. The CDR3 is CASSLSETGSYEQYF. DNA of the CDR3: TGTGCCAGCAGCTTAAGCGAGACAGGGTCCTACGAGCAGTACTTC.

This rearrangement joins TRBV18 to TRBJ1-2; D is undetermined. This CDR3 region has 14 residues. The germline V gene encodes CDR1 KGHSH and CDR2 LQKENI. Trimming removed 5 bases at V and 1 base at J, with 11 bases between. The CDR3 sequence is CASSSGRNNYGYTF. Here the CDR3 DNA reads TGTGCCAGCTCATCAGGACGGAATAACTATGGCTACACCTTC.

This chain joins TRBV4-1 and TRBJ2-4, with D perhaps TRBD2 (6 bases). Germline CDR1 MGHRA, CDR2 YSYEKL. This CDR3 region has 16 residues. Trimming took 1 base from V and 7 from J, leaving 17 bases between them. The CDR3 DNA sequence: TGCGCCAGCAGCCAAGTGGGCGGGACTGAAGGGAACATTCAGTACTTC. This encodes CASSQVGGTEGNIQYF.

This chain joins TRBV11-3 and TRBJ2-1; weak D call: TRBD1 (5 bases). CDR1 and CDR2 (germline): SGHNT, YENEEA. The V gene lost 0 bases and the J gene lost 6 bases, with 9 bases spanning the gap. This CDR3 contains 14 residues. The CDR3 here is CASSLDGQGNEQFF. As DNA, the CDR3 is TGTGCCAGCAGCTTAGACGGCCAGGGCAATGAGCAGTTCTTC.